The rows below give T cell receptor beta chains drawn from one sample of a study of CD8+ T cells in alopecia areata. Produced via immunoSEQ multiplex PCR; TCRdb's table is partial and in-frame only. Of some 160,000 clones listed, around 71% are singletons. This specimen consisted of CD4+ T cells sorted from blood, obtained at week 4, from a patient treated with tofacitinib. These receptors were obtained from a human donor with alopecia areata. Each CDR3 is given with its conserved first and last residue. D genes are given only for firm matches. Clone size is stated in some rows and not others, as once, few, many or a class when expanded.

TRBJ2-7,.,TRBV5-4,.,CASSPYRGDEQYF,TGTGCCAGCAGCCCCTACCGAGGGGACGAGCAGTACTTC
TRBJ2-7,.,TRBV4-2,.,CASSQDMAGAHYEQYF,TGTGCCAGCAGCCAAGATATGGCGGGGGCCCACTACGAGCAGTACTTC
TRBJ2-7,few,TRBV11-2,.,CASSFGGTASSYEQYF,TGTGCCAGCAGCTTCGGTGGCACAGCGAGTTCCTACGAGCAGTACTTC
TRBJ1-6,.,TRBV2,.,CASSETVQSPLHF,TGTGCCAGCAGTGAGACAGTACAGTCACCCCTCCACTTT
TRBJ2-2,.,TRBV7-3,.,CASSTGGFTGELFF,TGTGCCAGCAGCACGGGCGGGTTCACCGGGGAGCTGTTTTTT
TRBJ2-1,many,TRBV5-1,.,CASSFEANEQFF,TGCGCCAGCAGCTTTGAGGCGAATGAGCAGTTCTTC
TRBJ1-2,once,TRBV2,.,CASSETWTATNYGYTF,TGTGCCAGCAGTGAAACTTGGACAGCCACTAACTATGGCTACACCTTC
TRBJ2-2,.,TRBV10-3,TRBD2,CAISDPSGGIGELFF,TGTGCCATCAGTGACCCTAGCGGGGGTATCGGGGAGCTGTTTTTT
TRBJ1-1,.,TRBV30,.,CAWSVQLTRNTEAFF,TGTGCCTGGAGTGTACAACTCACCCGGAACACTGAAGCTTTCTTT
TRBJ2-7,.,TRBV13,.,CASSPTGTLMGEQYF,TGTGCCAGCAGCCCGACCGGGACCCTGATGGGGGAGCAGTACTTC
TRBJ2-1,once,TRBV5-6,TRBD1,CASSLGDRLVEQFF,TGTGCCAGCAGCTTGGGGGACAGGTTGGTTGAGCAGTTCTTC
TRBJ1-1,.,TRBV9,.,CASSVLGRSSTEAFF,TGTGCCAGCAGCGTACTGGGGAGGAGTAGCACTGAAGCTTTCTTT
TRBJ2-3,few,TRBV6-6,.,CASSYLSGTDTQYF,TGTGCCAGCAGTTACCTCTCTGGCACAGATACGCAGTATTTT
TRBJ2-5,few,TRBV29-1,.,CTMVEGQETQYF,TGCACCATGGTAGAGGGGCAAGAGACCCAGTACTTC
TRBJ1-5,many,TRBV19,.,CASSKGWLRAASNQPQHF,TGTGCCAGTAGTAAAGGGTGGCTCAGGGCTGCAAGCAATCAGCCCCAGCATTTT
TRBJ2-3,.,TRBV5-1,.,CASSPGQSTDTQYF,TGCGCCAGCAGCCCCGGACAGAGCACAGATACGCAGTATTTT
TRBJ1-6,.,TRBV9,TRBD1,CASSDKGDRRSPLHF,TGTGCCAGCAGCGACAAAGGGGACAGGAGATCACCCCTCCACTTT
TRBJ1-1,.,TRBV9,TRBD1,CASSASHRGKTEAFF,TGTGCCAGCAGCGCCAGTCACAGGGGTAAGACTGAAGCTTTCTTT
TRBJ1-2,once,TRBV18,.,CASSQGSNYGYTF,TGTGCCAGCTCCCAGGGTTCCAACTATGGCTACACCTTC
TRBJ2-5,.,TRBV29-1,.,CSAADDKETQYF,TGCAGCGCCGCAGATGATAAAGAGACCCAGTACTTC
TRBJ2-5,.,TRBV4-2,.,CASSQEAPVGGAETQYF,TGTGCCAGCAGCCAAGAAGCCCCAGTGGGGGGGGCAGAGACCCAGTACTTC
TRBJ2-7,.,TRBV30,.,CAWRGGSYEQYF,TGTGCCTGGAGGGGCGGCTCCTACGAGCAGTACTTC
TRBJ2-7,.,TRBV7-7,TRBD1,CASSRGQGPDYEQYF,TGTGCTAGCAGCCGCGGACAGGGGCCCGATTACGAGCAGTACTTC
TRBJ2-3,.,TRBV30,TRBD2,CAWSVGSGGAISTDTQYF,TGTGCCTGGAGTGTAGGAAGCGGGGGGGCGATTAGCACAGATACGCAGTATTTT
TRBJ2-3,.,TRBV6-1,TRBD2,CASSAKLLAGGTDTQYF,TGTGCCAGCAGTGCCAAGCTCCTAGCGGGGGGTACAGATACGCAGTATTTT
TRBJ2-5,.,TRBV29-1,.,CSVEQLGETQYF,TGCAGCGTTGAGCAGCTCGGAGAGACCCAGTACTTC
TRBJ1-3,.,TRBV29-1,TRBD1,CSVGQGNGNTIYF,TGCAGCGTCGGACAGGGGAATGGAAACACCATATATTTT